The 23 T cell receptor beta chains below all came from one sample that was sequenced in a study of human T cells and chemical hapten exposure. MiXCR, applied by TCRdb to the RACE reads, yields one record per CDR3 protein. The sample holds approximately 340,000 distinct CDR3 sequences, 6% to 8.5% seen once. This sample's time point: patch test 1, 2 weeks after DPC sensitization. Treatment noted: therapeutic diphenylcyclopropenone sensitization with weekly scalp DPC. The source material was whole blood, sampled in connection with sensitization to the hapten diphenylcyclopropenone (DPC). The source is a woman aged 18-35 years with alopecia areata. Some clones in this sample may be carry-over from other donors' samples.

This clonotype occurred a few times. The chain has TRBV7-2 and TRBJ1-1; TRBD1 might be the D (5 bases). CDR3 length: 16 amino acids. Per germline, CDR1 SGHTA and CDR2 FQGNSA. Trimming removed 4 bases from V and 1 base from J, with 16 bases in between. The CDR3 sequence is CASSSRGAGENTEAFF. DNA for the CDR3: TGTGCCAGCAGCTCACGCGGGGCGGGTGAGAACACTGAAGCTTTCTTT.

This clonotype showed up just a few times. The chain joins TRBV6-6 to TRBJ2-5; D uncertain. This CDR3 has 12 residues. Germline values: CDR1 MNHNY, CDR2 SVGAGI (reference sequence). V lost 6 bases to trimming and J lost 1 base, with 6 bases between them. CDR3 sequence (DNA): TGTGCCAGCAGATACGCCCAAGAGACCCAGTACTTC. Amino acid sequence: CASRYAQETQYF.

This clonotype was seen a handful of times. The CDR3 loop reads CASSFQLGDTEAFF. The CDR3 DNA reads as TGTGCCAGCAGTTTTCAGCTGGGCGACACTGAAGCTTTCTTT. This sequence joins TRBV27 and TRBJ1-1; no clear D gene. The V and J ends lost 3 bases and 3 bases respectively, with 11 bases between them. Germline CDR1 reads MNHEY; CDR2 reads SMNVEV (reference sequence). The CDR3 loop spans 14 amino acids.

This clonotype came up a few times. The chain has TRBV5-8 and TRBJ1-4; D remains ambiguous. The germline V gene has CDR1 SGHTS and CDR2 YDEGEE. With 0 bases removed from V and 5 bases from J, the gap between germline ends came to 11 bases. CDR3 length equals 15 residues. The CDR3 here is CASSLGAYGNEKLFF. The DNA of the CDR3 is TGTGCCAGCAGCTTGGGGGCTTACGGGAATGAAAAACTGTTTTTT.

The genes are TRBV4-1 and TRBJ1-3; D remains unclear. Germline lookup yields CDR1 MGHRA and CDR2 YSYEKL. V lost 1 base and J 0 bases, leaving 4 bases between the germline ends. This CDR3 is 14 amino acids long. The CDR3 sequence: CASSQAHSGNTIYF. In DNA, the CDR3 is TGCGCCAGCAGCCAAGCTCACTCTGGAAACACCATATATTTT.

This clonotype has ten or more counts. The genes are TRBV9 and TRBJ2-1; D gene uncertain. The CDR3 loop spans 20 amino acids. CDR1 SGDLS and CDR2 YYNGEE come from the germline V gene. Trimming removed 3 bases at V and 4 bases at J, with 29 bases between. In DNA, the CDR3 is TGTGCCAGCAGCGGCCCCCCCTGGTCCTTATCCCCAGTCGGTTACAATGAGCAGTTCTTC. Translation: CASSGPPWSLSPVGYNEQFF.

The chain carries TRBV4-2 and TRBJ2-7; D is unclear. CDR3 size: 16 residues. Looked up from germline, CDR1 is LGHNA and CDR2 is YNFKEQ. Between the trimmed V and J ends, which lost 4 bases and 0 bases, there was a span of 16 bases. The chain's CDR3 is CASSPEIGERSYEQYF. For the CDR3, the DNA is TGTGCCAGCAGCCCCGAAATAGGTGAACGCTCCTACGAGCAGTACTTC.

This clonotype occurred many times. The CDR3 reads CATSDLPTGTNSPLHF. In DNA form, the CDR3 reads TGTGCCACCAGTGATTTACCGACAGGGACCAATTCACCCCTCCACTTT. This rearrangement joins TRBV24-1 to TRBJ1-6; 7 nucleotides match TRBD1. This CDR3 spans 16 amino acids. Germline values: CDR1 KGHDR, CDR2 SFDVKD. V trimming: 1 base; J trimming: 7 bases; junction bases outside the gene matches: 6.

This clonotype was found a few times. The V gene is TRBV7-9, the J gene TRBJ1-6; no firm D call. The CDR3 is 16 amino acids. V was trimmed by 2 bases and J by 0 bases, leaving 8 bases between them. Germline V gives CDR1 SEHNR, CDR2 FQNEAQ (reference sequence). The CDR3 nucleotides are TGTGCCAGCAGCTTAATACAGAGCTCCTATAATTCACCCCTCCACTTT. This codes for CASSLIQSSYNSPLHF. Together with reference TRBV7-9 and TRBJ1-6, the CDR3 gives the full variable domain: DTGVSQNPRHKITKRGQNVTFRCDPISEHNRLYWYRQTLGQGPEFLTYFQNEAQLEKSRLLSDRFSAERPKGSFSTLEIQRTEQGDSAMYLCASSLIQSSYNSPLHFGNGTRLTVT.

This clonotype turned up a few times. This chain connects TRBV7-9 to TRBJ1-1; no firm D call. V lost 8 bases and J lost 5, with 9 bases in between. Germline values: CDR1 SEHNR, CDR2 FQNEAQ (reference sequence). The CDR3 length is 11 residues. CDR3 protein: CASGEDTEAFF. CDR3 nucleotide sequence: TGTGCCAGCGGGGAGGATACTGAAGCTTTCTTT.

This clonotype has more than one count but fewer than ten. The V and J genes are TRBV9 and TRBJ1-1; 11 nucleotides agree with TRBD1. CDR1 and CDR2 (germline): SGDLS, YYNGEE. V dropped 0 bases and J dropped 6; count of bases not matched to a gene: 7. This CDR3 has 16 residues. CDR3 amino acids: CASSVASGQGASEAFF. As DNA, the CDR3 is TGTGCCAGCAGCGTAGCTTCCGGACAGGGGGCGTCTGAAGCTTTCTTT.

This chain links TRBV5-6 with TRBJ2-3; D perhaps matches TRBD1 (5 bases). The CDR3 has 11 amino acids. Deletions cut 4 bases from V and 10 bases from J, with 10 bases between. Germline CDR1 reads SGHDT; CDR2 reads YYEEEE. The chain's CDR3 is CASSGAQAQYF. The DNA for the CDR3 is TGTGCCAGCAGCGGGGCACAGGCGCAGTATTTT.

The rearrangement joins TRBV5-1 to TRBJ1-1; no definite D call. Trimming took off 2 bases at V and 4 bases at J, with 12 bases between the two ends. Germline V gives CDR1 SGHRS, CDR2 YFSETQ. The CDR3 spans 14 residues. CDR3 region: CASSFYTPGTEAFF. The DNA of the CDR3 is TGCGCCAGCAGCTTCTACACCCCGGGCACTGAAGCTTTCTTT.

This clonotype has a handful of counts. The J gene is TRBJ1-5, the V gene TRBV15; D not resolved. Per the germline V gene, CDR1 is LNHNV and CDR2 is YYDKDF (reference sequence). V was trimmed by 1 base and J by 0 bases, leaving 7 bases between them. The CDR3 is 15 amino acids. This CDR3 is CATSRAGNSNQPQHF. For the CDR3, the DNA is TGTGCCACCAGCAGAGCCGGGAATAGCAATCAGCCCCAGCATTTT. The full variable domain, with the rest looked up from reference TRBV15 and TRBJ1-5, is DAMVIQNPRYQVTQFGKPVTLSCSQTLNHNVMYWYQQKSSQAPKLLFHYYDKDFNNEADTPDNFQSRRPNTSFCFLDIRSPGLGDTAMYLCATSRAGNSNQPQHFGDGTRLSIL.

This clonotype turned up a few times. This chain uses TRBV27 with TRBJ2-4; unclear D gene. Trimming stripped 6 bases from V and 0 bases from J, with 12 bases between. The CDR3 loop spans 15 amino acids. Germline-derived CDR1 and CDR2 are MNHEY and SMNVEV (reference sequence). The CDR3 here is CASRADYLAKNIQYF. The CDR3 nucleotides read TGTGCCAGCAGGGCGGATTACTTAGCCAAAAACATTCAGTACTTC.

This clonotype was seen only a few times. V is TRBV12-3 or TRBV12-4 and J is TRBJ1-2; TRBD1 matches 7 bases. This CDR3 has 12 amino acids. Trimming took 8 bases from V and 8 from J; bases not matched to a gene: 8. CDR3: CASVTGAGGYTF. CDR3 in DNA: TGTGCCAGCGTTACAGGGGCGGGAGGCTACACCTTC.

The V call is TRBV29-1, the J call TRBJ1-1; 10 nucleotides align to TRBD1. V gave up 7 bases and J gave up 0 bases; unmatched junction bases: 8. The CDR3 extends over 15 amino acids. CDR1 SQVTM and CDR2 ANQGSEA come from the germline V gene. In DNA form, the CDR3 reads TGCAGCGCCACCGGACAGGGGGGAGTGAACACTGAAGCTTTCTTT. Translation: CSATGQGGVNTEAFF.

V gene TRBV29-1 combines with J gene TRBJ1-1; perhaps TRBD1 as D (5 bases). This CDR3 region has 13 residues. Germline V CDR1 and CDR2: SQVTM, ANQGSEA. Trimming left V 5 bases short and J 4 bases short, with 14 bases between. The CDR3 loop reads CSVITGGGTEAFF. The CDR3 nucleotides are TGCAGCGTTATTACGGGCGGGGGCACTGAAGCTTTCTTT.

Ten or more counts support this clonotype. The J gene is TRBJ1-5, the V gene TRBV7-2; D is undetermined. From germline, CDR1 is SGHTA and CDR2 FQGNSA. This CDR3 is built from 13 residues. V shed 2 bases and J shed 7 bases, with 9 bases lying between them. In DNA form, the CDR3 reads TGTGCCAGCAGCTTAAGTGACCTGCAGCCCCAGCATTTT. Protein: CASSLSDLQPQHF. Full variable domain (outside the CDR3, taken from reference TRBV7-2 and TRBJ1-5): GAGVSQSPSNKVTEKGKDVELRCDPISGHTALYWYRQSLGQGLEFLIYFQGNSAPDKSGLPSDRFSAERTGGSVSTLTIQRTQQEDSAVYLCASSLSDLQPQHFGDGTRLSIL.

This chain links TRBV12-3 or TRBV12-4 with TRBJ1-2; tentatively, D is TRBD1 (5 bases). V shed 5 bases and J shed 4 bases, with 23 bases lying between them. The CDR3 spans 17 residues. The CDR3 here is CASSPSEGKGVAYGYTF. The CDR3 DNA reads TGTGCCAGCAGTCCTAGCGAGGGTAAAGGGGTTGCCTATGGCTACACCTTC.

This clonotype was counted at least ten times. This sequence joins TRBV6-2 or TRBV6-3 and TRBJ2-1; 8 positions agree with TRBD2. Germline assignment: CDR1 MNHEY and CDR2 SVGEGT. V lost 9 bases and J lost 8; bases outside the gene matches: 9. CDR3 size: 13 residues. The CDR3 sequence: CASNGGARDEQFF. For the CDR3, the DNA is TGTGCCAGTAACGGGGGGGCCAGAGATGAGCAGTTCTTC.

The genes are TRBV25-1 and TRBJ1-6; D is unclear. V was trimmed by 4 bases and J by 8 bases, leaving 15 bases between them. CDR3 length: 15 amino acids. Germline V gene data show CDR1 as MGHDK and CDR2 as SYGVNS. The chain's CDR3 is CASSVPPFSDSPLHF. CDR3 coding DNA: TGTGCCAGCAGTGTCCCCCCGTTCAGCGATTCACCCCTCCACTTT.

The chain has TRBV6-6 and TRBJ2-7, with D hard to call. The CDR3 consists of 11 residues. V lost 0 bases and J 7 bases, leaving 4 bases between the germline ends. Germline V gene lookup returns CDR1 MNHNY and CDR2 SVGAGI (reference sequence). The CDR3 DNA reads as TGTGCCAGCAGTTACTCCGAGGAGCAGTACTTC. Its translation is CASSYSEEQYF.